Here is one TCR beta chain with its context. This sample includes further DNA sequences coding for the same CDR3. The CDR3 length is 14 residues. J lost 2 bases, V lost 3 bases, and 0 bases had no gene match. Germline CDR1 is LNHNV and CDR2 is YYDKDF (reference sequence). This specimen comes from a study of cytomegalovirus exposure and HLA in healthy donors. Both 60 Vbeta primers and 13 Jbeta primers went into the PCR. TCRdb keeps only in-frame clones here, not all; method: immunoSEQ multiplex PCR. Of some 120,000 clones in the sample, 80% were seen once. The rearrangement joins TRBV15 to TRBJ1-5; 8 nucleotides align to TRBD1. The TCR was taken from a young man in good health and CMV-seronegative. Sample: PBMCs. The CDR3 loop reads CATSRDRGNQPQHF. CDR3 DNA: TGTGCCACCAGCAGGGACAGGGGCAATCAGCCCCAGCATTTT.